One sample yielded the 18 T cell receptor beta chains listed below, sequenced in a study of T cells in narcolepsy. Profiled with immunoSEQ multiplex PCR; TCRdb holds only in-frame clones, not every one. The table has tens of thousands of clones, about 84% seen once. Sequencing input: CD45RA- memory CD4+ T cells from PBMCs. All receptors come from a human donor with narcolepsy.

This sequence joins TRBV5-1 and TRBJ2-5; TRBD2 matches at 9 bases. V shed 0 bases and J 5 bases; nucleotides not matched to a gene: 5. This CDR3 has 15 amino acids. CDR1 and CDR2 (germline): SGHRS, YFSETQ. This CDR3 is CASSLGGGADETQYF. CDR3 bases: TGCGCCAGCAGCTTGGGCGGGGGGGCCGACGAGACCCAGTACTTC.

Only one count was recorded for this clone. This chain uses TRBV30 with TRBJ2-1; 8 nucleotides align to TRBD2. Trimming cost V 4 bases and J 10 bases; bases outside gene matches: 12. Germline CDR1 and CDR2: GTSNPN and SVGIG (reference sequence). The CDR3 covers 14 residues. For the CDR3, the DNA is TGTGCCTGGACAAGGAGTCTAGCGGGTCGCGAGCAGTTCTTC. Encoded protein: CAWTRSLAGREQFF.

The chain recombines TRBV5-1 with TRBJ2-5; a possible D gene is TRBD2 (6 bases). This CDR3 comprises 14 residues. Germline values: CDR1 SGHRS, CDR2 YFSETQ. V lost 2 bases, J lost 4 bases, and 12 bases lay in between. CDR3 residues: CASSFGGRGETQYF. As DNA, the CDR3 is TGCGCCAGCAGCTTCGGGGGTCGGGGAGAGACCCAGTACTTC.

This chain links TRBV5-5 with TRBJ1-1; 7 positions agree with TRBD1. The CDR3 covers 15 residues. Germline CDR1 SGHKS, CDR2 YYEKEE (reference sequence). The V segment lost 0 bases and the J segment 0 bases; nucleotides outside the gene matches: 2. Written as DNA, the CDR3 is TGTGCCAGCAGCTTGGGGGACAGAATGAACACTGAAGCTTTCTTT. This codes for CASSLGDRMNTEAFF.

The chain is built from TRBV4-1 and TRBJ2-1; TRBD2 matches at 11 bases. The CDR3 is made up of 19 amino acids. The ends lost 0 bases at V and 3 bases at J; junction bases unmatched: 10. From germline, CDR1 is MGHRA and CDR2 YSYEKL. Written as DNA, the CDR3 is TGCGCCAGCAGCCAAGAAGGGAACCCTACTAGCGGGGGCTACAATGAGCAGTTCTTC. Its protein is CASSQEGNPTSGGYNEQFF.

The chain recombines TRBV2 with TRBJ2-5; 9 bases fit TRBD2. Losses at the gene ends were 5 bases for V and 5 bases for J; bases not matched to a gene: 9. Germline assignment: CDR1 SNHLY and CDR2 FYNNEI. There are 15 residues in the CDR3. CDR3 nucleotides: TGTGCCAGCAGTCCCCTGAGCGGGGGGCGCGAGACCCAGTACTTC. Its translation: CASSPLSGGRETQYF.

The chain joins TRBV5-1 to TRBJ1-2; D uncertain. The germline V and J ends were trimmed by 0 bases and 7 bases, with 13 bases remaining between them. Germline V gene sequence: CDR1 SGHRS, CDR2 YFSETQ. This CDR3 is built from 14 residues. DNA of the CDR3: TGCGCCAGCAGCTTGGAGGGAGTGAGTACTGGCTACACCTTC. Protein sequence: CASSLEGVSTGYTF.

CDR3 amino acids: CASSLVTPGANVLTF. The CDR3 DNA reads TGCGCCAGCAGCTTGGTTACCCCTGGGGCCAACGTCCTGACTTTC. The chain employs TRBV5-1 and TRBJ2-6; D call uncertain. The CDR3 has 15 amino acids. The germline V gene has CDR1 SGHRS and CDR2 YFSETQ. V lost 0 bases to trimming and J lost 2 bases, with 6 bases between them.

Of note for this clone: One junction end disagrees with the germline gene, perhaps due to a read error. CDR3 amino acids: CAASSNQIKAFF. CDR3 bases: TGTGCCGCCAGCAGTAACCAGATTAAAGCTTTCTTT. The chain joins TRBV15 to TRBJ1-1; D not resolved. The V gene's germline CDR1 is LNHNV and CDR2 YYDKDF (reference sequence). CDR3 length: 12 amino acids.

This clone came up once. This chain joins TRBV6-1 and TRBJ2-7; 9 bases agree with TRBD2. This CDR3 comprises 12 residues. Germline V CDR1 and CDR2: MNHNS, SASEGT. The CDR3 region has the DNA TGTGTCGCGGGGGGGGGCCCCTACGAGCAGTACTTC. Amino acid sequence: CVAGGGPYEQYF.

The V call is TRBV6-1, the J call TRBJ2-7; no clear D gene. V lost 5 bases, J lost 3 bases, and 8 bases lay in between. The CDR3 totals 12 residues. Germline V gives CDR1 MNHNS, CDR2 SASEGT. The chain's CDR3 is CASSLLGYEQYF. CDR3 nucleotides: TGTGCCAGCAGTTTACTTGGCTACGAGCAGTACTTC.

The chain employs TRBV6-6 and TRBJ1-2, with D possibly TRBD1 on 5 matching bases. The CDR3 covers 14 residues. Germline V gene sequence: CDR1 MNHNY, CDR2 SVGAGI (reference sequence). The V gene lost 6 bases and the J gene lost 0 bases, with 11 bases spanning the gap. CDR3: CASSLGTANYGYTF. For the CDR3, the DNA is TGTGCCAGCAGCCTCGGGACGGCTAACTATGGCTACACCTTC.

The J gene is TRBJ2-5, the V gene TRBV5-1; 8 positions agree with TRBD2. The CDR3 covers 14 residues. CDR1 and CDR2 from the germline V gene are SGHRS and YFSETQ. V dropped 5 bases and J dropped 3; count of bases not matched to a gene: 6. The CDR3 reads CASSGGGNKETQYF. The CDR3 DNA reads TGCGCCAGCAGTGGCGGGGGGAATAAAGAGACCCAGTACTTC.

The chain links TRBV11-2 to TRBJ2-5; D remains unclear. CDR1 is SGHAT, CDR2 FQNNGV, per germline. The CDR3 is made up of 14 amino acids. V lost 5 bases, J lost 6 bases, and 16 bases lay in between. CDR3 coding DNA: TGTGCCAGCAGCCCTAGGGCAGTGGTACAGACCCAGTACTTC. Protein product: CASSPRAVVQTQYF.

The gene calls are TRBV11-3 and TRBJ2-7; D possibly corresponds to TRBD2 (6 bases). Deletions cut 5 bases from V and 1 base from J, with 15 bases between. The CDR3 is 15 residues long. Germline CDR1 SGHNT, CDR2 YENEEA. The CDR3 DNA follows: TGTGCCAGCAGCCAGGAGGGACTTCTTTCCTACGAGCAGTACTTC. Its protein is CASSQEGLLSYEQYF.

This chain links TRBV30 with TRBJ1-6; no firm D call. V was clipped by 4 bases and J by 7 bases, with 11 bases between them. Germline CDR1 and CDR2: GTSNPN and SVGIG (reference sequence). The CDR3 is 13 residues long. Written as DNA, the CDR3 is TGTGCCTGGATGGAGGGCGGGAATTCACCCCTCCACTTT. This codes for CAWMEGGNSPLHF.

The rearrangement uses TRBV7-2 and TRBJ1-2; no clear D. Germline V lookup: CDR1 SGHTA, CDR2 FQGNSA. V lost 5 bases and J lost 0, with 10 bases in between. The CDR3 spans 14 residues. CDR3 sequence (DNA): TGTGCCAGCAGCCAGACACCCGCTAACTATGGCTACACCTTC. It encodes CASSQTPANYGYTF.

The J gene is TRBJ2-7, the V gene TRBV15; possibly TRBD2 for D (5 bases). The CDR3 loop spans 15 amino acids. V was pared by 3 bases and J by 7 bases, with 19 bases between. The V gene's germline CDR1 is LNHNV and CDR2 YYDKDF (reference sequence). CDR3 in DNA: TGTGCCACCAGCAGGAGGACCTCCCCCGGGGAGGAGCAGTACTTC. Protein: CATSRRTSPGEEQYF. Full variable domain (rest looked up from reference TRBV15 and TRBJ2-7): DAMVIQNPRYQVTQFGKPVTLSCSQTLNHNVMYWYQQKSSQAPKLLFHYYDKDFNNEADTPDNFQSRRPNTSFCFLDIRSPGLGDTAMYLCATSRRTSPGEEQYFGPGTRLTVT.